Listed below are T cell receptor beta chains from one sample, sequenced in a study of sequential checkpoint blockade in melanoma. TCRdb's copy holds only in-frame clones and misses some; the assay was immunoSEQ multiplex PCR. The data hold 17,000 or so clones, with 70% observed a single time. The specimen was CD8+ T cells sorted from blood (inferred from file names), collected from a patient given nivolumab and ipilimumab in sequence. Every receptor here comes from a human donor with melanoma. Both conserved end residues are part of each CDR3. Fields, in order: J gene, V gene, clone size, D gene, CDR3 protein, CDR3 DNA. D genes are given only for firm matches. Clone sizes are given selectively: once, few, many, or a class where the clone is expanded.

>TRBJ2-1|TRBV7-9|-|TRBD2
CASSPTSGGYNEQFF
TGTGCCAGCAGTCCAACTAGCGGGGGCTACAATGAGCAGTTCTTC
>TRBJ2-7|TRBV7-2|once|TRBD2
CASSLFGGETYEQYF
TGTGCCAGCAGCTTATTCGGGGGGGAGACCTACGAGCAGTACTTC
>TRBJ1-1|TRBV4-1|-|-
CASSQRGEAFF
TGCGCCAGCAGCCAGCGGGGTGAAGCTTTCTTT
>TRBJ1-1|TRBV2|few|TRBD1
CASSWTGDTEAFF
TGTGCCAGCAGCTGGACAGGGGACACTGAAGCTTTCTTT
>TRBJ2-1|TRBV27|-|TRBD2
CASSPPSGIANEQFF
TGTGCCAGCAGCCCCCCTAGCGGGATTGCGAATGAGCAGTTCTTC
>TRBJ2-2|TRBV11-2|-|TRBD2
CASSLGREGIGELFF
TGTGCCAGCAGCTTAGGCAGGGAGGGCATCGGGGAGCTGTTTTTT
>TRBJ1-1|TRBV19|few|-
CASSIQGGTEAFF
TGTGCCAGTAGTATCCAGGGTGGGACTGAAGCTTTCTTT
>TRBJ2-3|TRBV6-4|few|TRBD2
CASSERGGTDTQYF
TGTGCCAGCAGTGAGCGGGGGGGCACAGATACGCAGTATTTT
>TRBJ2-5|TRBV6-1|-|-
CASSDTGGEETQYF
TGTGCCAGCAGTGATACTGGGGGCGAAGAGACCCAGTACTTC
>TRBJ1-1|TRBV10-3|-|-
CAIGSRGNTEAFF
TGTGCCATCGGTTCCAGGGGAAACACTGAAGCTTTCTTT
>TRBJ1-1|TRBV6-1|few|-
CASSLGEDTEAFF
TGTGCCAGCAGTTTAGGGGAGGACACTGAAGCTTTCTTT
>TRBJ1-1|TRBV7-9|few|TRBD1
CASSLGQGNTEAFF
TGTGCCAGCAGCTTAGGACAGGGGAACACTGAAGCTTTCTTT
>TRBJ2-1|TRBV18|-|TRBD2
CASSPTSGAVEQFF
TGTGCCAGCTCACCGACTAGCGGGGCGGTTGAGCAGTTCTTC
>TRBJ2-7|TRBV18|-|-
CASSPEGAKFYEQYF
TGTGCCAGCTCACCGGAGGGGGCGAAGTTCTACGAGCAGTACTTC
>TRBJ2-7|TRBV5-5|once|-
CASSLFGESSYEQYF
TGTGCCAGCAGCTTGTTCGGTGAAAGCTCCTACGAGCAGTACTTC
>TRBJ1-1|TRBV9|-|-
CASSVAGGMNTEAFF
TGTGCCAGCAGCGTAGCTGGCGGGATGAACACTGAAGCTTTCTTT
>TRBJ2-7|TRBV4-1|-|TRBD1
CASSYRGLLYEQYF
TGCGCCAGCAGTTACAGGGGCCTACTCTACGAGCAGTACTTC
>TRBJ2-5|TRBV4-1|once|-
CASSQDERTAFQETQYF
TGCGCCAGCAGCCAAGATGAGCGGACAGCCTTCCAAGAGACCCAGTACTTC
>TRBJ1-2|TRBV9|-|TRBD1
CASSAATGVFANGYTF
TGTGCCAGCAGCGCTGCGACAGGGGTCTTCGCTAATGGCTACACCTTC
>TRBJ2-5|TRBV10-3|few|TRBD2
CATSTREGEETQYF
TGTGCCACTTCGACTCGGGAGGGTGAGGAGACCCAGTACTTC
>TRBJ2-7|TRBV6-5|-|-
CASSYSTGYFGEQYF
TGTGCCAGCAGTTACTCAACAGGGTATTTCGGCGAGCAGTACTTC
>TRBJ2-7|TRBV2|few|-
CASSITYEQYF
TGTGCCAGCAGTATCACTTACGAGCAGTACTTC
>TRBJ2-2|TRBV6-6|-|-
CASTGTLEAGELFF
TGTGCCAGCACCGGGACTTTGGAGGCCGGGGAGCTGTTTTTT
>TRBJ2-7|TRBV7-9|-|-
CASSLRSGLDEQYF
TGTGCCAGCAGCTTAAGATCAGGGTTGGACGAGCAGTACTTC
>TRBJ1-6|TRBV5-6|-|-
CASSFGQGETPLHF
TGTGCCAGCAGCTTTGGCCAGGGCGAGACACCCCTCCACTTT
>TRBJ2-3|TRBV9|-|-
CASSPSRVGTDTQYF
TGTGCCAGCAGCCCCTCCAGGGTTGGCACAGATACGCAGTATTTT
>TRBJ1-1|TRBV7-9|medium-sized|TRBD1
CASSPEGGQGATFF
TGTGCCAGCAGCCCAGAGGGGGGACAGGGGGCAACTTTCTTT
>TRBJ2-7|TRBV7-8|-|-
CASSQTSPRDYEQYF
TGTGCCAGCAGCCAGACCTCCCCGCGGGACTACGAGCAGTACTTC
>TRBJ2-1|TRBV12-5|-|TRBD2
CASGPGLAGGEFF
TGTGCTAGTGGCCCCGGACTAGCGGGAGGAGAGTTCTTC
>TRBJ2-7|TRBV19|few|TRBD2
CASSASSGSYEQYF
TGTGCCAGTAGTGCGTCTAGCGGGAGTTACGAGCAGTACTTC
>TRBJ2-7|TRBV4-3|-|-
CASSQGGDSLEQYF
TGCGCCAGCAGCCAAGGGGGGGACAGTCTCGAGCAGTACTTC
>TRBJ2-7|TRBV6-6|-|TRBD1
CASSYRDRAYEQYF
TGTGCCAGCAGTTACCGGGACAGGGCCTACGAGCAGTACTTC
>TRBJ1-6|TRBV19|medium-sized|-
CASRKDTHNSPLHF
TGTGCCAGTAGGAAGGACACCCATAATTCACCCCTCCACTTT
>TRBJ1-2|TRBV14|few|-
CASSHRDHYGYTF
TGTGCCAGCAGCCACAGGGATCACTATGGCTACACCTTC
>TRBJ2-3|TRBV14|-|-
CASSHSWPGVTDTQYF
TGTGCCAGCAGCCACTCATGGCCAGGGGTTACAGATACGCAGTATTTT
>TRBJ1-2|TRBV7-8|-|TRBD1
CASSLGGGGNYGYTF
TGTGCCAGCAGCTTAGGAGGAGGGGGCAACTATGGCTACACCTTC
>TRBJ1-2|TRBV4-3|-|-
CASSQDRNSYYGYTF
TGCGCCAGCAGCCAAGATCGTAACAGCTACTATGGCTACACCTTC
>TRBJ1-2|TRBV5-1|-|TRBD1
CASSSAGGAVYGYTF
TGCGCCAGCAGCTCTGCAGGGGGCGCAGTCTATGGCTACACCTTC
>TRBJ2-5|TRBV9|-|-
CASSRGGASAETQYF
TGTGCCAGCAGCCGAGGGGGTGCTTCCGCTGAGACCCAGTACTTC
>TRBJ1-2|TRBV18|few|TRBD1
CASSLDRVNYGYTF
TGTGCCAGCTCACTAGACAGGGTTAACTATGGCTACACCTTC
>TRBJ2-3|TRBV30|-|TRBD1
CAWAGTGADTQYF
TGTGCCTGGGCCGGGACAGGGGCCGATACGCAGTATTTT
>TRBJ2-5|TRBV9|once|-
CASSVGGQETQYF
TGTGCCAGCAGCGTAGGAGGGCAAGAGACCCAGTACTTC
>TRBJ1-1|TRBV27|-|-
CASSLFSGGTEAFF
TGTGCCAGCAGTTTATTCTCGGGGGGCACTGAAGCTTTCTTT
>TRBJ2-7|TRBV4-1|-|TRBD1
CASSLGQGTNYEQYF
TGCGCCAGCAGCCTCGGACAGGGAACGAACTACGAGCAGTACTTC
>TRBJ1-4|TRBV19|-|TRBD1
CASTHLTGNEVPPQEKLFF
TGTGCCAGTACCCATCTGACAGGGAACGAAGTCCCTCCTCAAGAAAAACTGTTTTTT
>TRBJ2-5|TRBV7-9|-|-
CASSSPQETQYF
TGTGCCAGCAGCTCTCCCCAAGAGACCCAGTACTTC
>TRBJ2-7|TRBV11-2|-|TRBD2
CASSLTERGNSYEQYF
TGTGCCAGCAGCTTAACGGAGCGGGGGAACTCCTACGAGCAGTACTTC
>TRBJ2-1|TRBV9|-|TRBD2
CASSPWESGSEDEQFF
TGTGCCAGCAGCCCCTGGGAGAGCGGGAGCGAAGATGAGCAGTTCTTC
>TRBJ1-2|TRBV18|few|-
CASSPRGSYGYTF
TGTGCCAGCTCACCCAGGGGAAGCTATGGCTACACCTTC
>TRBJ2-7|TRBV6-1|-|-
CASSPAGYYEQYF
TGTGCCAGCAGCCCCGCGGGCTATTACGAGCAGTACTTC
>TRBJ2-2|TRBV2|-|TRBD1
CASSEFLGGQGGGELFF
TGTGCCAGCAGTGAATTTCTCGGGGGACAGGGTGGAGGGGAGCTGTTTTTT
>TRBJ2-2|TRBV5-5|-|TRBD1
CASSLEDRVATGELFF
TGCGCCAGCAGCCTAGAGGACAGGGTAGCCACCGGGGAGCTGTTTTTT
>TRBJ2-3|TRBV7-3|-|-
CASSLSTGAVDTQYF
TGTGCCAGCAGCTTATCGACAGGAGCGGTAGATACGCAGTATTTT
>TRBJ1-4|TRBV7-9|-|-
CASRGENEKLFF
TGTGCCAGCAGAGGGGAAAATGAAAAACTGTTTTTT